This is a list of T cell receptor beta chains from one sample in a study of T cell responses to AZD1222 COVID-19 vaccine. Clones were sequenced by immunoSEQ multiplex PCR, and TCRdb holds only the in-frame ones, with some missing. The sample lists 120,000 or so clones; 88% were seen once. Source: peripheral blood, taken on day 0 of AZD1222 vaccination. The receptor source for this set is an adult in good health. CDR3s include the opening cysteine and the closing phenylalanine or tryptophan. D genes are given only for firm matches. Rows give clone size only sometimes, using once, few, many, or a class for an expanded clone.

d_call j_call v_call clone_size cdr3_nt cdr3_aa
TRBD1 TRBJ1-1 TRBV5-1 NA TGCGCCAGTACCGAGGGACAGGGGGCTTCTGAAGCTTTCTTT CASTEGQGASEAFF
NA TRBJ2-2 TRBV3-1/TRBV3-2 NA TGTGCCAGCAGCCCGGGGACCGTCGCGAACACCGGGGAGCTGTTTTTT CASSPGTVANTGELFF
NA TRBJ1-2 TRBV9 NA TGTGCCAGCAGCACCGACAGGCCTAACTATGGCTACACCTTC CASSTDRPNYGYTF
NA TRBJ2-3 TRBV9 NA TGTGCCAGCAGCGTAACGTCAGCGGTTACAGATACGCAGTATTTT CASSVTSAVTDTQYF
NA TRBJ2-5 TRBV7-2 NA TGTGCCAGCAGCCACGACGGCGGGGCGGCAAAGACCCAGTACTTC CASSHDGGAAKTQYF
TRBD1 TRBJ2-4 TRBV5-5 NA TGTGCCAGCAGCTTGGAGGGACAGGGTCTAAACATTCAGTACTTC CASSLEGQGLNIQYF
TRBD1 TRBJ2-5 TRBV24-1 NA TGTGCCACCAGTGATTTAGTAGGGGGCAAGGAGACCCAGTACTTC CATSDLVGGKETQYF
NA TRBJ2-5 TRBV2 NA TGTGCCAGCAGTCCGGGACTGTCGCAAGAGACCCAGTACTTC CASSPGLSQETQYF
NA TRBJ2-1 TRBV21-1 NA TGTGCCAGCAGCAAATGGGGACCCTCTCACACCTACAATGAGCAGTTCTTC CASSKWGPSHTYNEQFF
TRBD2 TRBJ2-6 TRBV6-5 NA TGTGCCAGCAGCCAGGGAGGGTCTGGGGCCAACGTCCTGACTTTC CASSQGGSGANVLTF
NA TRBJ1-6 TRBV25-1 few TGTGCCAGCAGTTTCGCGACAGCTAATTCACCCCTCCACTTT CASSFATANSPLHF
NA TRBJ1-4 TRBV6-5 NA TGTGCCAGCAGTTACTCAGGGGCAGTGGAGGAAAAACTGTTTTTT CASSYSGAVEEKLFF
TRBD2 TRBJ2-5 TRBV10-3 once TGTGCCATCAGTGAGGGGACTACGTACCAAGAGACCCAGTACTTC CAISEGTTYQETQYF
NA TRBJ1-5 TRBV19 NA TGTGCCAGTAGTATCCTCAGGGAAGGGGGCAATCAGCCCCAGCATTTT CASSILREGGNQPQHF
NA TRBJ1-1 TRBV5-6 NA TGTGCCAGCAACCCCGCGAGCAACACTGAAGCTTTCTTT CASNPASNTEAFF
TRBD2 TRBJ2-4 TRBV7-9 NA TGTGCCAGCAGCTTAGGAGGACTAGCGATCGGAGACATTCAGTACTTC CASSLGGLAIGDIQYF
NA TRBJ2-3 TRBV10-3 NA TGTGCCATCAGTAAAAGCAGGGTGGGCACAGATACGCAGTATTTT CAISKSRVGTDTQYF
NA TRBJ1-2 TRBV21-1 NA TGTGCCAGCAGCAAAGCGAATGATGCTCGAATTAACTATGGCTACACCTTC CASSKANDARINYGYTF
NA TRBJ2-7 TRBV20-1 NA TGCAGTGCTAGAGGAGGCTACGAGCAGTACTTC CSARGGYEQYF
NA TRBJ1-2 TRBV2 NA TGTGCCTGCCCTGACAGGACCCATGGCTACACCTTC CACPDRTHGYTF
NA TRBJ1-5 TRBV27 once TGTGCCAGCAGTTCAAGGGGGGCAAGGTCCCAGCATTTT CASSSRGARSQHF
TRBD1 TRBJ1-4 TRBV30 few TGTGCCGGGACACCTATTGGGACAGTAGGAAATAATGAAAAACTGTTTTTT CAGTPIGTVGNNEKLFF
TRBD1 TRBJ1-1 TRBV28 NA TGTGCCAGCCCAATCCCGGGACAGGGGGCGTTGGGGACTGAAGCTTTCTTT CASPIPGQGALGTEAFF
TRBD1 TRBJ1-4 TRBV5-1 NA TGCGCCAGCAGCTTGGGACAGGGGAAGGAAAAACTGTTTTTT CASSLGQGKEKLFF
NA TRBJ2-1 TRBV3-1/TRBV3-2 few TGTGCCAGCAGCCAAGGGCCGCGAGGGGAGGATGAGCAGTTCTTC CASSQGPRGEDEQFF
NA TRBJ2-7 TRBV5-4 NA TGTGCCAGCAGCTTGGATGTTGTTGGGTCCCACGAGCAGTACTTC CASSLDVVGSHEQYF
NA TRBJ1-4 TRBV10-3 few TGTGCCATCAGTGAGTCGCAGGGCAGGGGTAATGAAAAACTGTTTTTT CAISESQGRGNEKLFF
NA TRBJ2-7 TRBV5-6 NA TGTGCCAGCAGCTTATTCCGGGACTCCAGCTCCTACGAGCAGTACTTC CASSLFRDSSSYEQYF
NA TRBJ1-4 TRBV25-1 NA TGTGCCAGCAGTGAATTGGGGGGGGAAAAACTGTTTTTT CASSELGGEKLFF
NA TRBJ1-2 TRBV28 NA TGTGCCAGCAGTCGACCCCAACCGGGACGGAACTATGGCTACACCTTC CASSRPQPGRNYGYTF
NA TRBJ2-2 TRBV25-1 NA TGTGCCAGCAGTGCGCAGGGGTGGACCGGGGAGCTGTTTTTT CASSAQGWTGELFF
NA TRBJ2-2 TRBV9 NA TGTGCCAGCAGGAGGGATGCAAACACCGGGGAGCTGTTTTTT CASRRDANTGELFF
TRBD1 TRBJ2-7 TRBV4-1 NA TGCGCCAGCAGCCAGGGGCAGGGGGCCCCATCCTACGAGCAGTACTTC CASSQGQGAPSYEQYF
TRBD1 TRBJ2-7 TRBV29-1 NA TGCAGCGTAACCCCCCCGGGACAGGGCTCCTACGAGCAGTACTTC CSVTPPGQGSYEQYF
NA TRBJ2-7 TRBV19 NA TGTGCCAGTAGTCCTGAAGGGTACGAGCAGTACTTC CASSPEGYEQYF
TRBD1 TRBJ2-7 TRBV19 NA TGTGCCAGTAGTATTGACTGGACAGGGACCTACGAGCAGTACTTC CASSIDWTGTYEQYF
NA TRBJ1-5 TRBV6-2/TRBV6-3 NA TGTGCCAGCAGTTTTGGGGGCGCGGGGAATCAGCCCCAGCATTTT CASSFGGAGNQPQHF
TRBD1 TRBJ1-5 TRBV2 NA TGTGCCAGCAAGAACTCCGGGACAGATAGCAATCAGCCCCAGCATTTT CASKNSGTDSNQPQHF
TRBD2 TRBJ2-7 TRBV18 NA TGTGCCAGCTCCGCAACTAGCGACTACGAGCAGTACTTC CASSATSDYEQYF
NA TRBJ2-3 TRBV24-1 NA TGTGCCACCAGTGATTCCGGGACCTGGGCCACAGATACGCAGTATTTT CATSDSGTWATDTQYF